Here is one T cell receptor (beta chain) with its context. Antigen: not known. Sequenced by immunoSEQ multiplex PCR; TCRdb stores in-frame clones only, minus some. The table includes fewer than 2.5 million clones, 80% to 95% detected once. The sample comes from a study of shared clonotypes between healthy human individuals. Overall study results and limits: A small donor pool kept down the genetic and exposure-history diversity that was represented.

Trimming took off 4 bases at V and 5 bases at J, with 21 bases between the two ends. The CDR3 has 16 residues. Germline V gene sequence: CDR1 LNHNV, CDR2 YYDKDF (reference sequence). Free of recent acute infections or vaccinations, the donors were healthy HIV-negative adults. CD4+ cells underwent separation, giving CD45RA+ naive and CD45RA-negative memory subsets. The sequence was collected from a man aged 18 to 29 in good health. Some clones in this sample may be carry-over from other donors' samples. Specimen: naive CD4+ T cells from PBMCs. As to subset: CD45RA+ positively selected. The V gene is TRBV15, the J gene TRBJ2-7; no clear D gene. CDR3 coding DNA: TGTGCCACCAGCACCGATTTCCGTCCGGGTGGAGACGAGCAGTACTTC. Protein product: CATSTDFRPGGDEQYF.